Shown below are 19 T cell receptor beta chains from a single sample sequenced in a study of T cell responses to AZD1222 COVID-19 vaccine. Only in-frame clones appear in the TCRdb table, and some are missing; sequencing was by immunoSEQ multiplex PCR. This sample has roughly 110,000 clones, with about 91% found just once. This specimen was peripheral blood, taken 28 days after the second AZD1222 dose. These TCRs come from an adult who received the AZD1222 COVID-19 vaccine.

The chain carries TRBV18 and TRBJ2-5; a weak D match, TRBD1 (5 bases). CDR1 and CDR2 from the germline V gene are KGHSH and LQKENI. The CDR3 is 13 residues long. Trimming took 6 bases from V and 1 from J, leaving 9 bases between them. As DNA, the CDR3 is TGTGCCAGCTCGTCGACAGTCCAAGAGACCCAGTACTTC. It translates to CASSSTVQETQYF.

The chain carries TRBV28 and TRBJ2-5; perhaps TRBD2 as D (7 bases). This CDR3 comprises 17 residues. Germline CDR1 MDHEN, CDR2 SYDVKM. V was clipped by 5 bases and J by 2 bases, with 21 bases between them. In DNA form, the CDR3 reads TGTGCCAGCAGTCCTCCACCGGGGGGCAGGACTCAAGAGACCCAGTACTTC. The encoded protein is CASSPPPGGRTQETQYF.

The rearrangement joins TRBV6-1 to TRBJ1-2, with no clear D. The CDR3 is made up of 16 amino acids. V shed 2 bases and J shed 0 bases, with 13 bases lying between them. Germline V CDR1 and CDR2: MNHNS, SASEGT. CDR3 sequence reads: CASSEWAEGANYGYTF. The CDR3 nucleotides read TGTGCCAGCAGTGAATGGGCAGAAGGTGCTAACTATGGCTACACCTTC.

This chain links TRBV28 with TRBJ2-2; the D gene could be TRBD1 or TRBD2 (5 bases each). CDR1 is MDHEN and CDR2 is SYDVKM in the germline V gene. The CDR3 has 14 amino acids. Trimming shortened V by 3 bases and J by 4 bases, and 9 bases separated the two germline ends. The CDR3, as DNA: TGTGCCAGCAGTTTTCTTGGGGGCACCGGGGAGCTGTTTTTT. Amino acids: CASSFLGGTGELFF.

The chain is built from TRBV6-1 and TRBJ2-5; 12 bases are a match to TRBD2. The CDR3 is 14 residues long. Germline values: CDR1 MNHNS, CDR2 SASEGT. V lost 8 bases and J lost 2; bases outside the gene matches: 3. The CDR3, as DNA: TGTGCCAGCCTAGCGGGGGGGAATCAAGAGACCCAGTACTTC. This gives the protein CASLAGGNQETQYF.

The chain has TRBV7-2 and TRBJ1-6; TRBD1 agrees at 7 bases. Trimming at V came to 7 bases and at J to 10 bases, leaving 10 bases not matched to a gene. Germline CDR1 reads SGHTA; CDR2 reads FQGNSA. The CDR3 is 14 residues long. CDR3 in amino acids: CASTGDSLPSPLHF. CDR3 sequence (DNA): TGTGCCAGCACCGGGGACAGTCTTCCCTCACCCCTCCACTTT.

This rearrangement joins TRBV5-1 to TRBJ1-1, with unresolved D. The V gene lost 0 bases and the J gene lost 8 bases, with 14 bases spanning the gap. The CDR3 contains 14 residues. Looked up from germline, CDR1 is SGHRS and CDR2 is YFSETQ. CDR3 sequence (DNA): TGCGCCAGCAGCTTGGATACGTCGGCAGGAGAAGCTTTCTTT. Its translation: CASSLDTSAGEAFF.

The V and J genes are TRBV2 and TRBJ2-2; 9 nucleotides line up with TRBD1. J was trimmed by 7 bases and V by 6 bases; bases with no gene match: 3. The CDR3 length is 13 residues. From germline, CDR1 is SNHLY and CDR2 FYNNEI. CDR3 sequence: CASSRQGVGELFF. The CDR3 DNA reads TGTGCCAGCAGCCGACAGGGGGTCGGGGAGCTGTTTTTT.

The V call is TRBV18, the J call TRBJ1-1; 8 positions match TRBD1. The CDR3 runs to 14 residues. Germline CDR1 reads KGHSH; CDR2 reads LQKENI. V trimming: 6 bases; J trimming: 1 base; junction bases outside the gene matches: 4. Written as DNA, the CDR3 is TGTGCCAGCTCCTCCGGACAGGGGAACACTGAAGCTTTCTTT. This sequence encodes CASSSGQGNTEAFF.

The chain joins TRBV28 to TRBJ1-1; D remains unclear. V lost 8 bases and J lost 1, with 14 bases in between. The CDR3 is made up of 14 amino acids. CDR1 and CDR2 from the germline V gene are MDHEN and SYDVKM. CDR3 sequence: CASAHTLANTEAFF. The CDR3 DNA is TGTGCCAGCGCCCATACCCTTGCGAACACTGAAGCTTTCTTT. The full variable domain, completed using reference TRBV28 and TRBJ1-1, is DVKVTQSSRYLVKRTGEKVFLECVQDMDHENMFWYRQDPGLGLRLIYFSYDVKMKEKGDIPEGYSVSREKKERFSLILESASTNQTSMYLCASAHTLANTEAFFGQGTRLTVV.

The chain couples TRBV6-1 to TRBJ1-1, with D possibly TRBD1 on 6 matching bases. CDR1 is MNHNS and CDR2 is SASEGT in the germline V gene. This CDR3 region has 17 residues. With 2 bases removed from V and 2 bases from J, the gap between germline ends came to 18 bases. CDR3 DNA sequence: TGTGCCAGCAGTGAACCCCCGGGGGGCGCGGGAAACACTGAAGCTTTCTTT. It specifies CASSEPPGGAGNTEAFF.

The chain recombines TRBV6-5 with TRBJ1-6; D is ambiguous. V lost 3 bases and J 0 bases, leaving 9 bases between the germline ends. This CDR3 has 16 residues. From germline, CDR1 is MNHEY and CDR2 SVGAGI. CDR3 amino acids: CASSYAEGSYNSPLHF. CDR3 sequence (DNA): TGTGCCAGCAGTTATGCGGAGGGCTCCTATAATTCACCCCTCCACTTT.

This chain connects TRBV19 to TRBJ2-7; 9 positions match TRBD1. CDR3 size: 14 residues. Trimming took 7 bases from V and 5 from J; bases not matched to a gene: 9. Germline CDR1 is LNHDA and CDR2 is SQIVND (reference sequence). The CDR3 reads CASTHTGGKHEQYF. DNA for the CDR3: TGTGCCAGTACCCATACAGGGGGCAAGCACGAGCAGTACTTC.

This clone occurred once. The CDR3 here is CASSPTLAGVYNEQFF. The CDR3 DNA reads TGTGCCAGCAGCCCGACCCTAGCGGGGGTGTACAATGAGCAGTTCTTC. V gene TRBV7-8 combines with J gene TRBJ2-1, with 10 positions matching TRBD2. The CDR3 is 16 residues long. Unmatched junction bases numbered 8, after V lost 5 bases and J lost 4 bases. Germline lookup yields CDR1 SGHVS and CDR2 FQNEAQ. The whole variable domain, remainder taken from reference TRBV7-8 and TRBJ2-1, is GAGVSQSPRYKVAKRGQDVALRCDPISGHVSLFWYQQALGQGPEFLTYFQNEAQLDKSGLPSDRFFAERPEGSVSTLKIQRTQQEDSAVYLCASSPTLAGVYNEQFFGPGTRLTVL.

The chain joins TRBV7-9 to TRBJ1-5, with D hard to call. The CDR3 runs to 14 residues. The V end was cut by 1 base, the J end by 2 bases, with 6 bases between. In germline, CDR1 is SEHNR, CDR2 FQNEAQ (reference sequence). The CDR3 loop is CASSLGGGNQPQHF. The CDR3, as DNA: TGTGCCAGCAGCTTAGGTGGAGGCAATCAGCCCCAGCATTTT. The full variable domain, rest sourced from reference TRBV7-9 and TRBJ1-5, is DTGVSQNPRHKITKRGQNVTFRCDPISEHNRLYWYRQTLGQGPEFLTYFQNEAQLEKSRLLSDRFSAERPKGSFSTLEIQRTEQGDSAMYLCASSLGGGNQPQHFGDGTRLSIL.

This chain connects TRBV12-3 or TRBV12-4 to TRBJ2-7; 9 bases are a match to TRBD1. This CDR3 is built from 13 residues. J lost 5 bases, V lost 6 bases, and 5 bases had no gene match. This chain's CDR3 is CASRGQGNDEQYF. The CDR3 region has the DNA TGTGCCAGCAGAGGACAGGGGAACGACGAGCAGTACTTC.

J is TRBJ2-4 and V is TRBV6-2 or TRBV6-3; D not certain. Deletions cut 2 bases from V and 5 bases from J, with 10 bases between. This CDR3 is built from 14 residues. The germline gives CDR1 MNHEY, CDR2 SVGEGT. The CDR3 loop is CASSYGPLENIQYF. DNA for the CDR3: TGTGCCAGCAGTTACGGTCCCCTCGAAAACATTCAGTACTTC.

The V and J genes are TRBV6-2 or TRBV6-3 and TRBJ1-6; unclear D gene. V dropped 2 bases and J dropped 10 bases, with 12 bases sitting between them. The CDR3 is 14 amino acids. Germline CDR1 MNHEY, CDR2 SVGEGT. The CDR3 DNA follows: TGTGCCAGCAGTTACGTGGAGGGATTGTCACCCCTCCACTTT. This gives the protein CASSYVEGLSPLHF.

This clone was observed a handful of times. The gene calls are TRBV6-1 and TRBJ1-2; the D gene is possibly TRBD1 (5 bases). CDR1 MNHNS and CDR2 SASEGT come from the germline V gene. CDR3 length equals 13 residues. Trimming left V 2 bases short and J 7 bases short, with 11 bases between. The DNA for the CDR3 is TGTGCCAGCAGTGAACAGGGTTCGGGTGGCTACACCTTC. Residues: CASSEQGSGGYTF.